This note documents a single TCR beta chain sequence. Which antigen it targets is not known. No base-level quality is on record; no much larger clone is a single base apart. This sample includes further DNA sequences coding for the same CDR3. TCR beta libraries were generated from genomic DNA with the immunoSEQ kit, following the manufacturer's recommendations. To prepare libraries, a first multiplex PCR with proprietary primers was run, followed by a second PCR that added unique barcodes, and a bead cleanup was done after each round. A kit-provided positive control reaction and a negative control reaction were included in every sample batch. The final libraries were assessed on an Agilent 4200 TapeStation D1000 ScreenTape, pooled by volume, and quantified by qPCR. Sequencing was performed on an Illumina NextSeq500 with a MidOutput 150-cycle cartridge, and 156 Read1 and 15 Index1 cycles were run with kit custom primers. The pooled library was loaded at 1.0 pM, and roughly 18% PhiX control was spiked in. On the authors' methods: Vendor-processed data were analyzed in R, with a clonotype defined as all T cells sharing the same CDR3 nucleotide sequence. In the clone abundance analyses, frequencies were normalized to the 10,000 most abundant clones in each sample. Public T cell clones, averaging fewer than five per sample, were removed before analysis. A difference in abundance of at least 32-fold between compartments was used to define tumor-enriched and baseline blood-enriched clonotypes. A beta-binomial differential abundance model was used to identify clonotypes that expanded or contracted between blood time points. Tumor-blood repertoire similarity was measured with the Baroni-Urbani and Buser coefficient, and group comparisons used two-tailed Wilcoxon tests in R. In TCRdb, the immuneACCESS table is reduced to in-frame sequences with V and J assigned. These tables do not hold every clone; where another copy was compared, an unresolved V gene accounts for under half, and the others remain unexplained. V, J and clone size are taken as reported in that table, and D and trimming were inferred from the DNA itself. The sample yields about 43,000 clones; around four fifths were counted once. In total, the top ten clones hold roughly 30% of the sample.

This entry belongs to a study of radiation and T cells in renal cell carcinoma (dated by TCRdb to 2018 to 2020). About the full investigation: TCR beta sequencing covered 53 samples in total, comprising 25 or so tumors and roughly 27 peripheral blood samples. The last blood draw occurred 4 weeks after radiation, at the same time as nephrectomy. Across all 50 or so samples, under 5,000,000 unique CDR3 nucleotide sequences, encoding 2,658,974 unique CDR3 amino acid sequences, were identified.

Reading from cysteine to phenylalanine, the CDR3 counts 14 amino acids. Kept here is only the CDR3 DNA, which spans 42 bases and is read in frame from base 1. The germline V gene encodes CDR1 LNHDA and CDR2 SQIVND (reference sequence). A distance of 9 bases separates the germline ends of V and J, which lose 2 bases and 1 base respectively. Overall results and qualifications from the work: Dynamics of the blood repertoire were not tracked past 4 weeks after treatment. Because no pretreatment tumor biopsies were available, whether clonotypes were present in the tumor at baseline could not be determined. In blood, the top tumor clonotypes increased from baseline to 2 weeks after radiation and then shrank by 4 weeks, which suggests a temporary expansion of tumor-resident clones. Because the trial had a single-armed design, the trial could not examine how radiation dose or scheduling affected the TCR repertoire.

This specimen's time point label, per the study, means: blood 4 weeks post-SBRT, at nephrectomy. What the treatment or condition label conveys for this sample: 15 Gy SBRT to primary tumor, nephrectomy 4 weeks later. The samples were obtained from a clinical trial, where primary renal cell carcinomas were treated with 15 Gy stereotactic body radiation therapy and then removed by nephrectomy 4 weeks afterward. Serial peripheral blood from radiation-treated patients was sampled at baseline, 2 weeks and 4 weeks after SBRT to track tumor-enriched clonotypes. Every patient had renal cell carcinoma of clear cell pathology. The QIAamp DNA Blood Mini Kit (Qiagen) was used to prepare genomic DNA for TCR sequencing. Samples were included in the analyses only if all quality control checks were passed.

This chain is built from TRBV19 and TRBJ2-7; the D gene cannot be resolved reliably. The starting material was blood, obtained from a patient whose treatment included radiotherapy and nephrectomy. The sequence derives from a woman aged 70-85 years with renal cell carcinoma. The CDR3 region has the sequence CASSISGSSYEQYF. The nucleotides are TGTGCCAGTAGTATATCGGGCAGTTCCTACGAGCAGTACTTC.